A single sample is the source of the 24 T cell receptor beta chains below, sequenced in a study of blood T cell repertoires in COVID-19. The method was immunoSEQ multiplex PCR; TCRdb's version includes in-frame clones alone and lacks a portion of them. The sample consists of 200,000 to 300,000 clones, about four fifths of them appearing once. Input material: peripheral blood. These receptors were taken from a woman older than 75 with acute or convalescent COVID-19.

This chain uses TRBV2 with TRBJ1-4; D possibly corresponds to TRBD1 (5 bases). The CDR3 contains 16 residues. V was cut by 0 bases and J by 3 bases, with 11 bases left in between. Germline values: CDR1 SNHLY, CDR2 FYNNEI. CDR3 sequence: CASSEAQPGANEKLFF. The DNA of the CDR3 is TGTGCCAGCAGTGAAGCGCAACCGGGGGCTAATGAAAAACTGTTTTTT.

This rearrangement joins TRBV15 to TRBJ2-7, with TRBD1 identical over 9 bases. The CDR3 runs 15 residues. Trimming removed 0 bases from V and 4 bases from J; junction bases left unmatched: 4. The germline gives CDR1 LNHNV, CDR2 YYDKDF (reference sequence). The CDR3 DNA sequence: TGTGCCACCAGCAGAGAAAGACAGGGGGTTTACGAGCAGTACTTC. Protein: CATSRERQGVYEQYF.

The chain is built from TRBV5-1 and TRBJ2-3; 8 nucleotides agree with TRBD2. The germline CDR1 and CDR2 sequences are SGHRS and YFSETQ. J was trimmed by 0 bases and V by 5 bases; bases with no gene match: 11. This CDR3 contains 17 residues. The CDR3 is CASRLTSESASTDTQYF. The CDR3 DNA follows: TGCGCCAGCAGGCTGACTAGCGAATCGGCTAGCACAGATACGCAGTATTTT. Drawing the rest from reference TRBV5-1 and TRBJ2-3, the complete variable domain is KAGVTQTPRYLIKTRGQQVTLSCSPISGHRSVSWYQQTPGQGLQFLFEYFSETQRNKGNFPGRFSGRQFSNSRSEMNVSTLELGDSALYLCASRLTSESASTDTQYFGPGTRLTVL.

The genes are TRBV30 and TRBJ1-5, with 8 bases that match TRBD1. CDR1 and CDR2 from the germline V gene are GTSNPN and SVGIG (reference sequence). The J segment lost 3 bases and the V segment lost 3 bases, leaving 7 bases of the junction unmatched. The CDR3 sequence is 15 residues long. The CDR3 reads CAWSAGTGPNQPQHF. In DNA form, the CDR3 reads TGTGCCTGGAGCGCCGGGACAGGCCCCAATCAGCCCCAGCATTTT.

V is TRBV6-5 and J is TRBJ1-3; D is undetermined. There are 12 residues in the CDR3. The germline CDR1 and CDR2 sequences are MNHEY and SVGAGI. Between the trimmed V and J ends, which lost 7 bases and 0 bases, there was a span of 4 bases. The CDR3 DNA is TGTGCCAGCACCGGCTCTGGAAACACCATATATTTT. This encodes CASTGSGNTIYF.

The rearrangement links TRBV3-1 (or the pseudogene TRBV3-2) to TRBJ1-4, with 9 bases lining up with TRBD1. Trimming at V came to 5 bases and at J to 8 bases, leaving 9 bases not matched to a gene. Germline CDR1 and CDR2: LGHDT and YNNKEL (reference sequence). This CDR3 region has 15 residues. The CDR3 coding sequence is TGTGCCAGCAGCTTACAGGGGGCAGCTGAGGAAAAACTGTTTTTT. It encodes CASSLQGAAEEKLFF.

The chain uses TRBV5-1 and TRBJ1-5, with TRBD1 as a possible D gene (5 bases). This CDR3 region has 15 residues. Trimming removed 4 bases from V and 1 base from J, with 12 bases in between. Germline values: CDR1 SGHRS, CDR2 YFSETQ. The CDR3 DNA reads TGCGCCAGCAGCCCTGTGGGGGGGAGCAATCAGCCCCAGCATTTT. It translates to CASSPVGGSNQPQHF.

The genes are TRBV19 and TRBJ1-5; perhaps TRBD1 as D (5 bases). Per germline, CDR1 LNHDA and CDR2 SQIVND (reference sequence). V was trimmed by 4 bases and J by 5 bases, leaving 12 bases between them. The CDR3 extends over 14 amino acids. This CDR3 is CASSKPSRDQPQHF. CDR3 nucleotides: TGTGCCAGTAGTAAGCCATCCAGGGATCAGCCCCAGCATTTT.

V and J are TRBV25-1 and TRBJ2-7; D might be TRBD1 (5 bases). The CDR3 consists of 12 residues. Germline V gene data show CDR1 as MGHDK and CDR2 as SYGVNS. V lost 8 bases and J lost 6, with 14 bases in between. CDR3 in DNA: TGTGCCAGCCGAAGGCAGGGCTCCGAGCAGTACTTC. It translates to CASRRQGSEQYF.

The rearrangement joins TRBV5-1 to TRBJ2-3; 8 nucleotides line up with TRBD2. Germline V CDR1 and CDR2: SGHRS, YFSETQ. This CDR3 has 19 amino acids. Unmatched junction bases numbered 18, after V lost 1 base and J lost 5 bases. In DNA, the CDR3 is TGCGCCAGCAGCTTGATGCCGGGGGGGCTCGGAAGATCCGAAGATACGCAGTATTTT. Its protein product is CASSLMPGGLGRSEDTQYF.

This clone was counted a few times. The rearrangement links TRBV11-3 to TRBJ1-6; D unclear. Germline V CDR1 and CDR2: SGHNT, YENEEA. V was cut by 5 bases and J by 3 bases, with 8 bases left in between. CDR3 length equals 14 residues. The CDR3 DNA is TGTGCCAGCAGCCCCTACTTCTATAATTCACCCCTCCACTTT. This encodes CASSPYFYNSPLHF. Full variable domain (outside the CDR3, taken from reference TRBV11-3 and TRBJ1-6): EAGVVQSPRYKIIEKKQPVAFWCNPISGHNTLYWYLQNLGQGPELLIRYENEEAVDDSQLPKDRFSAERLKGVDSTLKIQPAELGDSAVYLCASSPYFYNSPLHFGNGTRLTVT.

The rearrangement uses TRBV5-1 and TRBJ1-2; no reliable D call. V lost 5 bases to trimming and J lost 0 bases, with 11 bases between them. Germline CDR1 and CDR2: SGHRS and YFSETQ. The CDR3 spans 14 residues. The DNA for the CDR3 is TGCGCCAGCAGACCCTCCGGGACTAACTATGGCTACACCTTC. Translation gives CASRPSGTNYGYTF.

CDR3 sequence reads: CASTWTGLTYEQYF. CDR3 nucleotides: TGTGCCAGCACTTGGACAGGGCTAACCTACGAGCAGTACTTC. V and J are TRBV28 and TRBJ2-7; 8 nucleotides align to TRBD1. The germline V gene has CDR1 MDHEN and CDR2 SYDVKM. Unmatched junction bases numbered 7, after V lost 7 bases and J lost 2 bases. This CDR3 region has 14 residues.

This chain joins TRBV3-1 (or the pseudogene TRBV3-2) and TRBJ1-2; the D is unclear. The CDR3 totals 13 residues. Trimming removed 3 bases at V and 1 base at J, with 6 bases between. Germline V lookup: CDR1 LGHDT, CDR2 YNNKEL (reference sequence). The CDR3 spells CASSQSVNYGYTF. The CDR3 coding sequence is TGTGCCAGCAGCCAGTCTGTTAACTATGGCTACACCTTC.

The chain joins TRBV5-1 to TRBJ2-5; D is undetermined. The germline V and J ends were trimmed by 0 bases and 4 bases, with 4 bases remaining between them. The CDR3 is 12 residues long. Looked up from germline, CDR1 is SGHRS and CDR2 is YFSETQ. The CDR3 region has the DNA TGCGCCAGCAGCTTGGCACTAGAGACCCAGTACTTC. Translating gives CASSLALETQYF.

The V and J genes are TRBV5-4 and TRBJ2-2, with D perhaps TRBD2 (7 bases). Trimming pared 2 bases from V and 4 bases from J, leaving 15 bases between. The germline V gene encodes CDR1 SGHNT and CDR2 YYREEE (reference sequence). This CDR3 has 16 residues. The CDR3 here is CASSLGRGASTGELFF. CDR3 bases: TGTGCCAGCAGCTTAGGACGGGGGGCCAGCACCGGGGAGCTGTTTTTT. The full variable domain, with the rest looked up from reference TRBV5-4 and TRBJ2-2, is ETGVTQSPTHLIKTRGQQVTLRCSSQSGHNTVSWYQQALGQGPQFIFQYYREEENGRGNFPPRFSGLQFPNYSSELNVNALELDDSALYLCASSLGRGASTGELFFGEGSRLTVL.

J is TRBJ1-4 and V is TRBV10-3; possibly TRBD1 for D (5 bases). Germline assignment: CDR1 ENHRY and CDR2 SYGVKD. Between the trimmed V and J ends, which lost 8 bases and 4 bases, there was a span of 11 bases. This CDR3 has 13 amino acids. The CDR3 bases are TGTGCCATCGGGGGGTCACTTAATGAAAAACTGTTTTTT. Its protein is CAIGGSLNEKLFF.

The V call is TRBV30, the J call TRBJ2-1; D uncertain. The CDR3 spans 11 residues. Germline V CDR1 and CDR2: GTSNPN, SVGIG (reference sequence). V dropped 0 bases and J dropped 9 bases, with 6 bases sitting between them. CDR3 in DNA: TGTGCCTGGAGTGTAAGTAGTGAGCAGTTCTTC. Encoded protein: CAWSVSSEQFF.

The DNA for the CDR3 is TGCGCCAGCAGCATCCGGACAGGGGAGGACACCGGGGAGCTGTTTTTT. Protein product: CASSIRTGEDTGELFF. The V and J genes are TRBV5-1 and TRBJ2-2; 9 nucleotides match TRBD1. The V gene's germline CDR1 is SGHRS and CDR2 YFSETQ. The CDR3 spans 16 residues. Trimming cost V 4 bases and J 3 bases; bases outside gene matches: 7.

The V and J genes are TRBV7-9 and TRBJ1-3; D is unclear. The V and J ends lost 5 bases and 1 base respectively, with 12 bases between them. CDR1 and CDR2 from the germline V gene are SEHNR and FQNEAQ (reference sequence). The CDR3 is 15 residues long. CDR3 sequence reads: CASSPPGKSGNTIYF. CDR3 DNA: TGTGCCAGCAGCCCCCCAGGAAAATCTGGAAACACCATATATTTT.

The sample holds one count of this clone. The V call is TRBV19, the J call TRBJ1-1; the D is unclear. Germline-derived CDR1 and CDR2 are LNHDA and SQIVND (reference sequence). The V end was cut by 3 bases, the J end by 1 base, with 12 bases between. There are 15 residues in the CDR3. The CDR3 reads CASSMGSGRNTEAFF. DNA of the CDR3: TGTGCCAGTAGTATGGGGTCGGGGAGGAACACTGAAGCTTTCTTT. Drawing the rest from reference TRBV19 and TRBJ1-1, the complete variable domain is DGGITQSPKYLFRKEGQNVTLSCEQNLNHDAMYWYRQDPGQGLRLIYYSQIVNDFQKGDIAEGYSVSREKKESFPLTVTSAQKNPTAFYLCASSMGSGRNTEAFFGQGTRLTVV.

The rearrangement uses TRBV10-2 and TRBJ1-1, with D perhaps matching TRBD1 (6 bases). V lost 10 bases, J lost 5 bases, and 8 bases lay in between. The CDR3 has 10 residues. Germline lookup yields CDR1 WSHSY and CDR2 SAAADI. The CDR3 DNA follows: TGCGCCACCCAGGGGACTGAAGCTTTCTTT. Translation gives CATQGTEAFF.

Details on this clone: The sample has other DNA sequences that encode this CDR3 too. V and J are TRBV5-1 and TRBJ1-1, with TRBD1 as a possible D gene (6 bases). The CDR3 is 14 amino acids. Per the germline V gene, CDR1 is SGHRS and CDR2 is YFSETQ. The ends were cut back, 0 bases at V and 0 bases at J, with 6 bases in the middle. The DNA of the CDR3 is TGCGCCAGCAGCTTGGGACAGGTGAACACTGAAGCTTTCTTT. As protein: CASSLGQVNTEAFF.

The V call is TRBV2, the J call TRBJ2-1; 7 bases agree with TRBD2. The ends lost 7 bases at V and 2 bases at J; junction bases unmatched: 8. The CDR3 spans 15 residues. In germline, CDR1 is SNHLY, CDR2 FYNNEI. This CDR3 reads CASNPDRGAYNEQFF. CDR3 nucleotide sequence: TGTGCCAGCAACCCTGATCGGGGGGCCTACAATGAGCAGTTCTTC.